Following are 9 T cell receptor beta chains from one sample sequenced in a study of T cells after yellow fever vaccination. Each CDR3 protein is one row after TCRdb ran MiXCR on the 5' RACE reads. This sample has 310,000 or so distinct CDR3 sequences, with 6.8% found just once. The specimen comprised PBMCs, sampled approximately 40 days after the first yellow fever vaccination. These TCRs come from a man between 18 and 29 years old who received the YFV17D yellow fever vaccine.

There are a few counts of this clonotype. V is TRBV4-1 and J is TRBJ2-7; 7 bases are a match to TRBD1. This CDR3 comprises 14 residues. The germline V gene has CDR1 MGHRA and CDR2 YSYEKL. Germline trimming cut 3 bases from V and 3 bases from J; bases unmatched to any gene: 5. The CDR3 DNA is TGCGCCAGCAGCCAGGCGACAGGGAACTACGAGCAGTACTTC. This gives the protein CASSQATGNYEQYF.

The chain recombines TRBV5-4 with TRBJ1-4; no clear D. Trimming shortened V by 3 bases and J by 10 bases, and 16 bases separated the two germline ends. The CDR3 extends over 14 amino acids. Germline values: CDR1 SGHNT, CDR2 YYREEE (reference sequence). CDR3 nucleotides: TGTGCCAGCAGCTCCCCCACCGCCCGGGGAAAACTGTTTTTT. Translated: CASSSPTARGKLFF.

In this sample, this clonotype turned up a few times. The chain joins TRBV10-1 to TRBJ2-7, with 7 bases fitting TRBD2. The trim removed 3 bases at V and 1 base at J, leaving 9 bases unmatched. The CDR3 has 16 amino acids. The germline V gene encodes CDR1 WNHNN and CDR2 SYGVQD (reference sequence). The CDR3 region has the DNA TGCGCCAGCAGTGATTTTGGGGGGGAGAATTCCTACGAGCAGTACTTC. As protein: CASSDFGGENSYEQYF.

This clonotype was seen a handful of times. The chain joins TRBV5-1 to TRBJ1-1; 8 bases fit TRBD1. The CDR3 has 15 amino acids. V trimming: 2 bases; J trimming: 3 bases; junction bases outside the gene matches: 6. Germline CDR1 SGHRS, CDR2 YFSETQ. CDR3 nucleotide sequence: TGCGCCAGCAGCTTAAGACAGGGGTGGGACACTGAAGCTTTCTTT. Translated: CASSLRQGWDTEAFF.

V and J are TRBV20-1 and TRBJ2-5; 8 nucleotides match TRBD2. The CDR3 runs 13 residues. Germline lookup yields CDR1 DFQATT and CDR2 SNEGSKA (reference sequence). CDR3 sequence: CRGGEREYETQYF. The CDR3 DNA sequence: TGCAGGGGGGGTGAGCGGGAGTATGAGACCCAGTACTTC.

This clonotype has ten or more counts. The rearrangement links TRBV4-3 to TRBJ1-5; D is possibly TRBD1 (5 bases). The CDR3 has 15 residues. V gave up 1 base and J gave up 5 bases, with 12 bases separating them. Germline CDR1 is LGHNA and CDR2 is YSLEER. The CDR3 reads CASSQGTVGDQPQHF. The CDR3 nucleotides are TGCGCCAGCAGCCAAGGGACGGTGGGGGATCAGCCCCAGCATTTT.

This clonotype was seen repeatedly, ten times or more. The CDR3 region is CASSYTLGGWEQFF. The CDR3 DNA is TGTGCCAGCAGTTACACACTCGGCGGCTGGGAGCAGTTCTTC. The chain carries TRBV6-5 and TRBJ2-1, with D uncertain. The CDR3 has 14 residues. CDR1 and CDR2 (germline): MNHEY, SVGAGI. Trimming took off 2 bases at V and 10 bases at J, with 15 bases between the two ends.

The V call is TRBV20-1, the J call TRBJ2-1; 13 bases are shared with TRBD2. J was trimmed by 6 bases and V by 5 bases; bases with no gene match: 4. CDR3 length: 14 amino acids. In germline, CDR1 is DFQATT, CDR2 SNEGSKA (reference sequence). CDR3 protein: CSAGGLAGLNEQFF. Written as DNA, the CDR3 is TGCAGTGCTGGGGGACTAGCGGGGCTCAATGAGCAGTTCTTC.

The J gene is TRBJ1-4, the V gene TRBV5-1; tentatively, D is TRBD1 (6 bases). V was cut by 4 bases and J by 4 bases, with 14 bases left in between. The CDR3 has 15 residues. The germline V gene encodes CDR1 SGHRS and CDR2 YFSETQ. The CDR3 sequence: CASSPGQLHNEKLFF. DNA of the CDR3: TGCGCCAGCAGCCCAGGACAGCTGCATAATGAAAAACTGTTTTTT.